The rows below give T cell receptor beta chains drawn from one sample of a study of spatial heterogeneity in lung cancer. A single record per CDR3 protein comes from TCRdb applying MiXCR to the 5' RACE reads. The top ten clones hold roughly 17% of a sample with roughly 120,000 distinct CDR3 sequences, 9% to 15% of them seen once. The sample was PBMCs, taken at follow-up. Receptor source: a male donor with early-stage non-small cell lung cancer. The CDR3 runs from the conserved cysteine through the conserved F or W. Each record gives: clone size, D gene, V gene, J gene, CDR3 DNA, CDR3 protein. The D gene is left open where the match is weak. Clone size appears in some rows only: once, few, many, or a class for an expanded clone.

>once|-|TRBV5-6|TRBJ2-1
TGTGCCAGCAGCTTGGGGCAAACCCAAACCGGGTACAATGAGCAGTTCTTC
CASSLGQTQTGYNEQFF
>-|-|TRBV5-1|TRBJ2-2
TGCGCCAGCAGCTCCTCATTGCCGCCCACCGGGGAGCTGTTTTTT
CASSSSLPPTGELFF
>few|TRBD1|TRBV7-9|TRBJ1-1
TGTGCCAGCAGCTTAGAAAGGGGGCGCGAAGCTTTCTTT
CASSLERGREAFF
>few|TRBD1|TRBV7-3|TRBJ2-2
TGTGCCAGCAGCTTAAGTCGACAGGGGATCGGGGAGCTGTTTTTT
CASSLSRQGIGELFF
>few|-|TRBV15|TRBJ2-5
TGTGCCACCAGCGGGCAAGAGACCCAGTACTTC
CATSGQETQYF
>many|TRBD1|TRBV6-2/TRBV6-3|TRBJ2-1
TGTGCCAGCAGACCGACAGGGACCTACAATGAGCAGTTCTTC
CASRPTGTYNEQFF
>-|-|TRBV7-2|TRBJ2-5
TGTGCCAGCAGCTTAACTCCGGGGGAGACCCAGTACTTC
CASSLTPGETQYF
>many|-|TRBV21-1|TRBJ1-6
TGTGCCAGCAACCAAAGAGGGCCGGAGGATTCACCCCTCCACTTT
CASNQRGPEDSPLHF
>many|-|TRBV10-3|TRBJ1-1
TGTGCCATCAAGGGAGAACCCTCGAACACTGAAGCTTTCTTT
CAIKGEPSNTEAFF
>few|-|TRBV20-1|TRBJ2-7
TGCAGTGCTAGAGATCCGCTGCGTCCGGGAACCCACGAGCAGTACTTC
CSARDPLRPGTHEQYF
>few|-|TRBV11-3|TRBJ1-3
TGTGCCAGCAGCCCGCGGGCCTCTGGAAACACCATATATTTT
CASSPRASGNTIYF
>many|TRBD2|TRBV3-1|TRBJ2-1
TGTGCCAGCAGCCAACGTAGGACTAGCGGCGATACCTACAATGAGCAGTTCTTC
CASSQRRTSGDTYNEQFF
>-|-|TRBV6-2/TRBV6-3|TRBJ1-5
TGTGCCAGCAATCCACGGCGGGGTGGGGGCAATCAGCCCCAGCATTTT
CASNPRRGGGNQPQHF
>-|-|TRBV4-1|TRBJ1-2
TGCGCCAGCAGCCTGGGACACTCGCCCCAAGGCTACACCTTC
CASSLGHSPQGYTF
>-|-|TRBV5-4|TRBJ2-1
TGTGCCAGCAGCACGGACGGGGGTTACAATGAGCAGTTCTTC
CASSTDGGYNEQFF
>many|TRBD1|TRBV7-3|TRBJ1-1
TGTGCCAGCAGCCAATGGGGGACAGGGCGGATGAACACTGAAGCTTTCTTT
CASSQWGTGRMNTEAFF
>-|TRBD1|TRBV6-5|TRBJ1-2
TGTGCCAGCAGTTACTCGGGACAGGGTTCTAACTTTGGCTACACCTTC
CASSYSGQGSNFGYTF
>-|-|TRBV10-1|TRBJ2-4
TGCGCCAGCAGTGAGTCTAGAGGAAACATTCAGTACTTC
CASSESRGNIQYF
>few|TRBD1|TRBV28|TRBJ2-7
TGTGCCAGCAGTTTAGGATACAGGGGTGGGCACGAGCAGTACTTC
CASSLGYRGGHEQYF
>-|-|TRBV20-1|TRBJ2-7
TGCAGTGCTACCCGTAGGGCCTCCTACGAGCAGTACTTC
CSATRRASYEQYF
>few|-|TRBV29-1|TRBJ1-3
TGCAGCGTGGTAGACAGGCTCAGAAACACCATATATTTT
CSVVDRLRNTIYF
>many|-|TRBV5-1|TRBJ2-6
TGCGCCAGCAGCTTAACGACAGTCGTTGGGGCCAACGTCCTGACTTTC
CASSLTTVVGANVLTF
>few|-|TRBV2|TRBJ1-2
TGTGCCAGCTACCGGGAGGAGAGGGAACGACGGGGCCACACCTTC
CASYREERERRGHTF
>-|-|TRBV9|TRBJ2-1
TGTGCCAGCAGCGTAGGGGGGGCAGACTCCTACAATGAGCAGTTCTTC
CASSVGGADSYNEQFF
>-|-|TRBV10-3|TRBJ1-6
TGTGCCATCAGGGAGAGGGGCATAAATTCACCCCTCCACTTT
CAIRERGINSPLHF
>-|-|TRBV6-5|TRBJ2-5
TGTGCCAGCAGTTCGACTAGAGGGGAGACCCAGTACTTC
CASSSTRGETQYF
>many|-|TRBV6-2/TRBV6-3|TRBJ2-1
TGTGCCAGCAGCACGCGGTGGGCCAATGAGCAGTTCTTC
CASSTRWANEQFF
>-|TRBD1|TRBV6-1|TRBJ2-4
TGTGCCAACGGACAGGACATTCAGTACTTC
CANGQDIQYF
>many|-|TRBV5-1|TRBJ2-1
TGCGCCAGCTCACCCGACTTGATTAACAATGAGCAGTTCTTC
CASSPDLINNEQFF
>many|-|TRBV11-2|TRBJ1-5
TGTGCCAGCAGCTTAGACAGGAATCAGCCCCAGCATTTT
CASSLDRNQPQHF
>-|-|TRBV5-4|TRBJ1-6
TGTGCCAGCAGCTCACCAGGGAGGGAAAGCTCCTATAATTCACCCCTCCACTTT
CASSSPGRESSYNSPLHF
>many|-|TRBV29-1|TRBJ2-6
TGCAGCGTTGGACTCTCTGGGGCCAACGTCCTGACTTTC
CSVGLSGANVLTF
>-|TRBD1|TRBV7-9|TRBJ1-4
TGTGCCAGCAGCTCGACAGGGGGTCTTGAAAAACTGTTTTTT
CASSSTGGLEKLFF
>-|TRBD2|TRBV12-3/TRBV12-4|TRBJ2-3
TGTGCCAGCAGTTTCGCGGGGGGCGGGGTAGATACGCAGTATTTT
CASSFAGGGVDTQYF